Detailed here is one TCR beta chain. Its antigen is not identified. Carrying unique molecular identifiers, the cDNA also gained a universal primer site through template switching. TCRdb reanalysed the 5' RACE reads using MiXCR and keeps one entry per CDR3 protein. This table holds approximately 1.8 million distinct CDR3 sequences, under 35% found once. This specimen belongs to a study of identical twins. Notes on the study in general: Zero-insertion analyses were open to partial confounding by invariant MAIT and iNKT cells.

This CDR3 region has 13 residues. Trimming stripped 4 bases from V and 10 bases from J, with 14 bases between. Germline V gene sequence: CDR1 SGHVS, CDR2 FQNEAQ. The chain has TRBV7-8 and TRBJ2-1; D unclear. The sequencing sample was made of cord blood. This TCR was recovered from a newborn girl in good health. The CDR3 DNA is TGTGCCAGCAGCTATCTGACCTACGGGGAGCAGTTCTTC. Translation: CASSYLTYGEQFF.